The clone carrying this T cell receptor (beta chain) was picked up many times. Its antigen is still unknown. This record comes from a study of T cells in Graves' hyperthyroidism and ophthalmopathy. Whole-study findings and limits: Ophthalmopathy onset followed model prediction by a median roughly six months.

The source material, RNA transcripts, was used to amplify TCR beta CDR3 regions. HTBI primers were employed in a first-round RT-PCR of the TCR CDR3. TCRdb called the multiplex PCR reads again in MiXCR, with one record for every CDR3 protein. The repertoire consists of hundreds of thousands of distinct CDR3 sequences, with around 13% occurring once and the leading ten covering roughly 6.2%. V dropped 5 bases and J dropped 5; count of bases not matched to a gene: 4. The CDR3 is 14 amino acids. Aged 18 to 65, the patients had hyperthyroidism that was newly diagnosed and had lasted under 2 months. Initially, at the first diagnosis of hyperthyroidism and before any ophthalmopathy symptoms, blood was sampled.

The V and J genes are TRBV12-3 or TRBV12-4 and TRBJ2-5; 11 nucleotides align to TRBD2. The sample taken for sequencing was blood. The TCR sequence derives from a woman aged 30 to 39 with Graves' hyperthyroidism that later progressed to Graves' ophthalmopathy. In DNA form, the CDR3 reads TGTGCCAGCAGTCGACTAGCGGGACTCGAGACCCAGTACTTC. Amino acid sequence: CASSRLAGLETQYF.